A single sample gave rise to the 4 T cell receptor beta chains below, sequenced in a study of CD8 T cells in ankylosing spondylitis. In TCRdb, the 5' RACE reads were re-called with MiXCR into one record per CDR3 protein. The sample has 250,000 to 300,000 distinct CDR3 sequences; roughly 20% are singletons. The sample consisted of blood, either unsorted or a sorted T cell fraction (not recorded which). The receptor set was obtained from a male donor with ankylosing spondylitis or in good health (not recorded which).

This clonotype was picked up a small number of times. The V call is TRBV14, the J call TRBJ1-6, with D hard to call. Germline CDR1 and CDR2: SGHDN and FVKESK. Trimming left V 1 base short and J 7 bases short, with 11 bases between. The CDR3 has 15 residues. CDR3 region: CASSQVSPANSPLHF. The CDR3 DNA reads TGTGCCAGCAGCCAAGTTAGCCCAGCAAATTCACCCCTCCACTTT.

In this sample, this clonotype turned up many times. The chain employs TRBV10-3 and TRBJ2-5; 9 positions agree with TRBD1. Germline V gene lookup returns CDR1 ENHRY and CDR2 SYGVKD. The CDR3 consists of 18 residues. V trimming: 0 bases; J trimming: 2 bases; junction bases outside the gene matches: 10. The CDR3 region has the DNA TGTGCCATCAGTGAGTCGATACTACAGGGGGCTGAGCAAGAGACCCAGTACTTC. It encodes CAISESILQGAEQETQYF.

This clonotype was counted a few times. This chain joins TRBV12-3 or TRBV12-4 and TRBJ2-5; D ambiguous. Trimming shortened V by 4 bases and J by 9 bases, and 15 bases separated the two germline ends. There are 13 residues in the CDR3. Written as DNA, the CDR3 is TGTGCCAGCAGTTATCTGTCGGTTTTGGCCCAGTACTTC. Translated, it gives CASSYLSVLAQYF.

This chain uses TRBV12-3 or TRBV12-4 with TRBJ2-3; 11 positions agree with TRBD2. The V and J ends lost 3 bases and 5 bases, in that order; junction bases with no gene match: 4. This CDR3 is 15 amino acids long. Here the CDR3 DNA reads TGTGCCAGCAGTTTTAGCGGGGGGGCTGTAGATACGCAGTATTTT. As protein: CASSFSGGAVDTQYF.